This passage covers 15 T cell receptor beta chains from one sample sequenced in a study of shared clonotypes between healthy human individuals. Generated by immunoSEQ multiplex PCR, the TCRdb table keeps only in-frame clones and is missing some. The sample holds approximately 480,000 clones, nearly 80% seen once. The sequenced sample consisted of PBMCs. All receptors come from a woman aged 40 to 50 in good health. Some clones in this sample may be carry-over from other donors' samples.

V is TRBV9 and J is TRBJ2-5; the D gene is possibly TRBD2 (6 bases). CDR3 length: 15 amino acids. The V end was cut by 0 bases, the J end by 2 bases, with 11 bases between. Germline CDR1 and CDR2: SGDLS and YYNGEE. CDR3 sequence reads: CASSVGDGTQETQYF. Here the CDR3 DNA reads TGTGCCAGCAGCGTAGGGGACGGGACTCAAGAGACCCAGTACTTC.

This chain joins TRBV5-4 and TRBJ2-7; 7 bases are shared with TRBD1. This CDR3 has 15 residues. The junction had 10 bases not matched to a gene; V was cut back by 4 bases and J by 3 bases. Germline V gene data show CDR1 as SGHNT and CDR2 as YYREEE (reference sequence). CDR3 region: CASSVPGTANYEQYF. The CDR3 nucleotides are TGTGCCAGCAGCGTCCCCGGGACAGCAAACTACGAGCAGTACTTC.

J is TRBJ1-1 and V is TRBV30; a possible D gene is TRBD1 (5 bases). Trimming left V 4 bases short and J 0 bases short, with 9 bases between. The CDR3 is 13 amino acids. CDR1 and CDR2 (germline): GTSNPN, SVGIG (reference sequence). In DNA form, the CDR3 reads TGTGCCTGGATTCGGGGGGTGAACACTGAAGCTTTCTTT. Protein sequence: CAWIRGVNTEAFF.

J is TRBJ2-7 and V is TRBV7-2; tentatively, D is TRBD1 or TRBD2 (5 bases each). Trimming removed 6 bases from V and 0 bases from J, with 12 bases in between. Germline lookup yields CDR1 SGHTA and CDR2 FQGNSA. CDR3 size: 14 residues. For the CDR3, the DNA is TGTGCCAGCAGGACCGGGGCTAACTCCTACGAGCAGTACTTC. Its protein is CASRTGANSYEQYF.

This clone has only a few counts. This rearrangement joins TRBV5-6 to TRBJ2-2; D gene uncertain. Germline V gene lookup returns CDR1 SGHDT and CDR2 YYEEEE. CDR3 length: 13 amino acids. With 1 base removed from V and 5 bases from J, the gap between germline ends came to 6 bases. The CDR3 DNA sequence: TGTGCCAGCAGCTTGTCACCTACCGGGGAGCTGTTTTTT. Translation: CASSLSPTGELFF.

The CDR3, as DNA: TGTGCCAGCAGCCCGGGACAGGGTGAAAAACTGTTTTTT. Translating it yields CASSPGQGEKLFF. The chain joins TRBV7-3 to TRBJ1-4; 9 nucleotides agree with TRBD1. This CDR3 spans 13 amino acids. Trimming cost V 5 bases and J 7 bases; bases outside gene matches: 2. Germline CDR1 reads SGHTA; CDR2 reads FQGTGA. Complete variable domain (other parts from reference TRBV7-3 and TRBJ1-4): GAGVSQTPSNKVTEKGKYVELRCDPISGHTALYWYRQSLGQGPEFLIYFQGTGAADDSGLPNDRFFAVRPEGSVSTLKIQRTERGDSAVYLCASSPGQGEKLFFGSGTQLSVL.

This sequence joins TRBV2 and TRBJ2-1; 11 positions match TRBD2. CDR1 is SNHLY, CDR2 FYNNEI, per germline. CDR3 length equals 15 residues. After removal of 7 bases from V and 7 bases from J, the junction contained 9 bases not matched to a gene. The CDR3 protein is CASIETSGSRNEQFF. In DNA form, the CDR3 reads TGTGCCAGCATCGAAACTAGCGGGAGTCGAAATGAGCAGTTCTTC.

DNA of the CDR3: TGTGCCACCAGCAGGCCCGGGACACTTGCTAACTATGGCTACACCTTC. This gives the protein CATSRPGTLANYGYTF. The J gene is TRBJ1-2, the V gene TRBV15; the D gene is possibly TRBD1 (6 bases). Germline CDR1 and CDR2: LNHNV and YYDKDF (reference sequence). The CDR3 contains 16 residues. V was shortened by 3 bases and J by 0 bases, with 14 bases between the two germline ends. Supplemented by reference TRBV15 and TRBJ1-2, the full variable domain reads DAMVIQNPRYQVTQFGKPVTLSCSQTLNHNVMYWYQQKSSQAPKLLFHYYDKDFNNEADTPDNFQSRRPNTSFCFLDIRSPGLGDTAMYLCATSRPGTLANYGYTFGSGTRLTVV.

For the CDR3, the DNA is TGTGCCTGGAGAGGATACTCCTATAATTCACCCCTCCACTTT. Its protein product is CAWRGYSYNSPLHF. The V and J genes are TRBV30 and TRBJ1-6, with D uncertain. V was shortened by 3 bases and J by 0 bases, with 6 bases between the two germline ends. CDR3 length equals 14 residues. CDR1 is GTSNPN, CDR2 SVGIG, per germline (reference sequence).

The chain is built from TRBV6-5 and TRBJ2-7; no clear D. V was cut by 5 bases and J by 0 bases, with 11 bases left in between. This CDR3 contains 14 residues. Germline lookup yields CDR1 MNHEY and CDR2 SVGAGI. Here the CDR3 reads CASSPRVSSYEQYF. CDR3 sequence (DNA): TGTGCCAGCAGTCCACGGGTCAGCTCCTACGAGCAGTACTTC.

CDR3 DNA sequence: TGTGCCAGTAGTCGAAGAGCGGGAGGACTATCCTACGAGCAGTACTTC. This codes for CASSRRAGGLSYEQYF. The chain uses TRBV19 and TRBJ2-5; 9 bases align to TRBD2. The J call may be in error: the DNA end matches TRBJ2-7 better. CDR1 is LNHDA and CDR2 is SQIVND in the germline V gene (reference sequence). The CDR3 runs to 16 residues.

This chain joins TRBV28 and TRBJ2-2; 7 bases align to TRBD1. This CDR3 comprises 16 residues. CDR1 and CDR2 from the germline V gene are MDHEN and SYDVKM. Germline trimming cut 5 bases from V and 1 base from J; bases unmatched to any gene: 7. CDR3 coding DNA: TGTGCCAGCAGTACGACAGGGATTGGGAACACCGGGGAGCTGTTTTTT. This gives the protein CASSTTGIGNTGELFF.

This clone was recorded once. This chain links TRBV23-1 with TRBJ2-7; D tentatively reads TRBD1 or TRBD2 (5 bases each). TRBV23-1 is marked as an open reading frame, function uncertain. The CDR3 length is 17 residues. The V end lost 4 bases, the J end lost 4 bases, and 23 bases lay between the germline ends. CDR3 amino acids: CASSPHTMGDPGYEQYF. The CDR3 DNA is TGCGCCAGCAGTCCCCACACCATGGGGGACCCAGGGTACGAGCAGTACTTC.

V usage is TRBV5-1 and J usage is TRBJ2-2, with 10 bases fitting TRBD1. Germline lookup yields CDR1 SGHRS and CDR2 YFSETQ. Germline trimming cut 3 bases from V and 3 bases from J; bases unmatched to any gene: 2. The CDR3 length is 15 residues. CDR3 bases: TGCGCCAGCAGCTCGGGACAGGGGCACACCGGGGAGCTGTTTTTT. Translating it yields CASSSGQGHTGELFF.

For this clone: One end of the junction varies from germline; a read error may be responsible. The CDR3 protein is CASGQVAGGPYEQYF. The CDR3, as DNA: TGCGCCAGCGGCCAAGTCGCGGGAGGGCCCTACGAGCAGTACTTC. V gene TRBV4-3 combines with J gene TRBJ2-7, with 9 bases fitting TRBD2. The CDR3 contains 15 residues. Germline-derived CDR1 and CDR2 are LGHNA and YSLEER.